This paragraph covers one T cell receptor beta chain sequence. Unmatched junction bases numbered 5, after V lost 0 bases and J lost 2 bases. The germline V gene encodes CDR1 SGHTA and CDR2 FQGNSA. The CDR3 loop spans 17 amino acids. This entry belongs to a study of CD8 T cells in Susac syndrome. RNA, at roughly 0.5 to 1 ug, was reverse transcribed with random hexamers. In TCRdb, the immunoSEQ multiplex PCR reads were re-called with MiXCR into one record per CDR3 protein. This table has 90,000 to 150,000 distinct CDR3 sequences, about 92% appearing once. The clonotype was recovered from a human donor with multiple sclerosis. This chain joins TRBV7-2 and TRBJ2-7, with 12 bases identical to TRBD2. Sequenced sample: CD4+ T cells from PBMCs. The CDR3 bases are TGTGCCAGCAGCTTAGCGCTGGCTAGCGGGGGGGCCTACGAGCAGTACTTC. Translation gives CASSLALASGGAYEQYF.